This T cell receptor beta chain was sequenced during a study of T cell repertoires in aging, cancer and after chemotherapy. Rearranged V-D-J TRB sequences were amplified with a mixed TRB-A/B primer pool. TCRdb itself ran the multiplex PCR reads through MiXCR, one entry per CDR3 protein. This table holds about 900 distinct CDR3 sequences, roughly 30% found once. The template was genomic DNA from peripheral blood, not RNA. This CDR3 spans 12 amino acids. The V segment lost 4 bases and the J segment 8 bases; nucleotides outside the gene matches: 2. Germline V gene lookup returns CDR1 MGHRA and CDR2 YSYEKL.

The origin of this receptor is a human donor with a solid tumor. V and J are TRBV4-1 and TRBJ1-1; 9 bases match TRBD1. What was sequenced was blood. The CDR3 nucleotides are TGCGCCAGCAGCCCCGGACAGGGGGAAGCTTTCTTT. This gives the protein CASSPGQGEAFF.